The T cell receptor beta chain under discussion was sequenced for a study of T cell responses to AZD1222 COVID-19 vaccine. General study findings and limits: Spike-specific TCR breadth rose after two AZD1222 doses, and depth rose as well. Spike-wide vaccine-associated CD4 TCRs dominated at 160-218 and 743-854. White British ancestry dominated among donors, who included more females, and clonal diversity was possibly underestimated.

Libraries were prepared by immunoSEQ multiplex PCR; TCRdb keeps only in-frame clonotypes and omits some of them. The table shows more than 85,000 clones, with approximately 87% occurring only once. On this clone: The antigen remains undetermined.

The sample was peripheral blood, taken on day 0 of AZD1222 vaccination. This clonotype was obtained from an adult in good health.

CDR3 sequence (DNA): TGCGCCAGCAGAAAGGACCAGGGGGTGAACACTGAAGCTTTCTTT. This sequence encodes CASRKDQGVNTEAFF. The chain combines TRBV5-1 with TRBJ1-1; TRBD1 agrees at 7 bases. Germline assignment: CDR1 SGHRS and CDR2 YFSETQ. This CDR3 is built from 15 residues. The V and J ends lost 5 bases and 0 bases, in that order; junction bases with no gene match: 7. The full variable domain, completed using reference TRBV5-1 and TRBJ1-1, is KAGVTQTPRYLIKTRGQQVTLSCSPISGHRSVSWYQQTPGQGLQFLFEYFSETQRNKGNFPGRFSGRQFSNSRSEMNVSTLELGDSALYLCASRKDQGVNTEAFFGQGTRLTVV.